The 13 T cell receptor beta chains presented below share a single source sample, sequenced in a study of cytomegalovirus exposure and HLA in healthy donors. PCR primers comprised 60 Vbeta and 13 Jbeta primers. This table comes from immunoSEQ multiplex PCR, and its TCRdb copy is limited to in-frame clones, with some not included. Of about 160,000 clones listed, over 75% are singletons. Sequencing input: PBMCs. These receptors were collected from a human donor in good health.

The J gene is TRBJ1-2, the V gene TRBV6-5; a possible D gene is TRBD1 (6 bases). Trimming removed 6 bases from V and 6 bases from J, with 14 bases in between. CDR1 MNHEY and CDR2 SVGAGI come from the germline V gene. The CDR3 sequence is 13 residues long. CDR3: CASRRGMSDGYTF. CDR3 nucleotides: TGTGCCAGCAGAAGGGGGATGTCCGATGGCTACACCTTC.

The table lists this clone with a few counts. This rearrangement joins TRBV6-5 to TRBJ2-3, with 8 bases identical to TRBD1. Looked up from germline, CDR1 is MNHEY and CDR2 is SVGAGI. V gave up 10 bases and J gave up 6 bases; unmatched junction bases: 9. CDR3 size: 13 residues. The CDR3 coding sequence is TGTGCCAAAAGGGGGCAGGGGGCGGATACGCAGTATTTT. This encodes CAKRGQGADTQYF.

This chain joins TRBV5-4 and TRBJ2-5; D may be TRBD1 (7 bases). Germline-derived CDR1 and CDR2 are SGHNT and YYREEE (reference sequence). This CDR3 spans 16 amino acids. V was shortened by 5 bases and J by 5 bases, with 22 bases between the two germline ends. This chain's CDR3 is CASSQGGPRVVETQYF. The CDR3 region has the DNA TGTGCCAGCAGTCAGGGGGGACCCAGGGTCGTGGAGACCCAGTACTTC.

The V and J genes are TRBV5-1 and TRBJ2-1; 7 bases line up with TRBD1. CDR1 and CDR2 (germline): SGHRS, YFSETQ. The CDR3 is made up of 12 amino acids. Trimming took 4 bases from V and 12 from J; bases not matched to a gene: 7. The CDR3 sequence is CASSRDSTVQFF. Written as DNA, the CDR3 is TGCGCCAGCAGCCGGGACAGTACGGTGCAGTTCTTC. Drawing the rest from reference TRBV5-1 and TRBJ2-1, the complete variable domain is KAGVTQTPRYLIKTRGQQVTLSCSPISGHRSVSWYQQTPGQGLQFLFEYFSETQRNKGNFPGRFSGRQFSNSRSEMNVSTLELGDSALYLCASSRDSTVQFFGPGTRLTVL.

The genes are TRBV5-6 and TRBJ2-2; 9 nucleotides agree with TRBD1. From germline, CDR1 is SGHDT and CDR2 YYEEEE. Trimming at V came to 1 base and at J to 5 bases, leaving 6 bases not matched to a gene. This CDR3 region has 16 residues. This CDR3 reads CASSLSTGGATGELFF. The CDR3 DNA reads TGTGCCAGCAGCTTGAGCACAGGGGGCGCGACCGGGGAGCTGTTTTTT. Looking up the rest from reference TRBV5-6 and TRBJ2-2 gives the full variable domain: DAGVTQSPTHLIKTRGQQVTLRCSPKSGHDTVSWYQQALGQGPQFIFQYYEEEERQRGNFPDRFSGHQFPNYSSELNVNALLLGDSALYLCASSLSTGGATGELFFGEGSRLTVL.

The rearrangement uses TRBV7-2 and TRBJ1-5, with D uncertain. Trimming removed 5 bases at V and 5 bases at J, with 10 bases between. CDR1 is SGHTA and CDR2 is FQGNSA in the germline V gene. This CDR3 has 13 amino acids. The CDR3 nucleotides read TGTGCCAGCAGCGCACAGTCGTATCAGCCCCAGCATTTT. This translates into CASSAQSYQPQHF.

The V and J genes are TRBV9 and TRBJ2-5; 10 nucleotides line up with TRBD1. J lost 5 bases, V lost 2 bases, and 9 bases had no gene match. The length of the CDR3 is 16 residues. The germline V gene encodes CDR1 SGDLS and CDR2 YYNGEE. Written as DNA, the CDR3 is TGTGCCAGCAGCGTTGGTGAGGGACAGGGGTCCGAGACCCAGTACTTC. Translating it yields CASSVGEGQGSETQYF.

DNA of the CDR3: TGTGCCAGCAGCTTTCGACTAGCGGGGGGCCATGAGCAGTTCTTC. Amino acids: CASSFRLAGGHEQFF. The chain uses TRBV7-2 and TRBJ2-1; TRBD2 matches at 13 bases. After removal of 3 bases from V and 8 bases from J, the junction contained 4 bases not matched to a gene. Germline V gives CDR1 SGHTA, CDR2 FQGNSA. The CDR3 is made up of 15 amino acids. Combining the CDR3 with reference TRBV7-2 and TRBJ2-1 gives the whole variable domain GAGVSQSPSNKVTEKGKDVELRCDPISGHTALYWYRQSLGQGLEFLIYFQGNSAPDKSGLPSDRFSAERTGGSVSTLTIQRTQQEDSAVYLCASSFRLAGGHEQFFGPGTRLTVL.

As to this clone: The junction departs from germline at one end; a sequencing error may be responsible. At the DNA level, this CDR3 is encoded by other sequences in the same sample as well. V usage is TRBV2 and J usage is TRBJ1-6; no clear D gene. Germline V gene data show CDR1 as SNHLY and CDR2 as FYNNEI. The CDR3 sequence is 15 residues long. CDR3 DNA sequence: TGTGCCAGCAGTGAGAGGGTAGTCTATAACTCACCCCTCCACTTT. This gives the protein CASSERVVYNSPLHF.

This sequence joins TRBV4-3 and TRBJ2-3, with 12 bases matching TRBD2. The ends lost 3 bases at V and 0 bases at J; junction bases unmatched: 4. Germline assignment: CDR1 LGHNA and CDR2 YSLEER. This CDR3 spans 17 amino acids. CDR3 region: CASSQAGLAGSTDTQYF. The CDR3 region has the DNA TGCGCCAGCAGCCAGGCCGGACTAGCGGGGAGCACAGATACGCAGTATTTT.

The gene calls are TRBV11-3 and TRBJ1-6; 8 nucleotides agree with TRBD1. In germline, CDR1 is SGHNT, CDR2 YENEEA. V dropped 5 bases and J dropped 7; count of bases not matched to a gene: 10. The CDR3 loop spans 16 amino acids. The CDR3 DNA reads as TGTGCCAGCAGCGCCAGGACAGGGTCTGAGAATTCACCCCTCCACTTT. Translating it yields CASSARTGSENSPLHF.

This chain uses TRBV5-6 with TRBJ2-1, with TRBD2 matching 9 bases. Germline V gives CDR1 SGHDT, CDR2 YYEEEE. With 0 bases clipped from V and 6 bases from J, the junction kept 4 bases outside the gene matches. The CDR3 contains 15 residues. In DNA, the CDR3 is TGTGCCAGCAGCTTGGGGCTAGCGGGGCTCAATGAGCAGTTCTTC. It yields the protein CASSLGLAGLNEQFF.

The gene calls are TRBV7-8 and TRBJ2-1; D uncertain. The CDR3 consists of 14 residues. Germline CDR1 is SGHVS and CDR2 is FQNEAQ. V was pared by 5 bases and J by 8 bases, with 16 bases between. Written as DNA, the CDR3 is TGTGCCAGCAGCGTAGGACCAGCGATTGATGAGCAGTTCTTC. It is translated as CASSVGPAIDEQFF.